A selection of T cell receptor beta chains follows, all from one sample in a study of shared clonotypes between healthy human individuals. Generated by immunoSEQ multiplex PCR, the TCRdb table keeps only in-frame clones and is missing some. Of approximately 1,000,000 clones listed, 75% to 80% are singletons. Sequencing was performed on memory CD4+ T cells from PBMCs. All receptors come from a young man in good health. Some clones in this sample may be carry-over from other donors' samples. CDR3s include the opening cysteine and the closing phenylalanine or tryptophan. D genes are given only for firm matches. Size is omitted from some rows. Given values are once, few, many or a class for expanded clones.

>TRBV5-4|.|.|TRBJ2-2
CASSLYLDSNTGELFF
TGTGCCAGCAGCTTGTATCTAGACTCGAACACCGGGGAGCTGTTTTTT
>TRBV27|.|many|TRBJ2-1
CASSSPGLLSYNEQFF
TGTGCCAGCAGTTCCCCGGGACTGCTCTCCTACAATGAGCAGTTCTTC
>TRBV18|TRBD1|.|TRBJ2-7
CASSLRDRGSGEQYF
TGTGCCAGCTCACTACGGGACAGGGGATCGGGCGAGCAGTACTTC
>TRBV28|.|once|TRBJ1-1
CASSFLMNTEAFF
TGTGCCAGCAGTTTTTTGATGAACACTGAAGCTTTCTTT
>TRBV27|.|.|TRBJ1-4
CASRDSWATNEKLFF
TGTGCCAGCAGGGACAGCTGGGCAACTAATGAAAAACTGTTTTTT
>TRBV19|.|.|TRBJ1-1
CASSRSENTEAFF
TGTGCCAGTAGTAGGTCAGAGAACACTGAAGCTTTCTTT
>TRBV29-1|TRBD2|few|TRBJ2-5
CSVGGNLETQYF
TGCAGCGTGGGGGGGAACTTGGAGACCCAGTACTTC
>TRBV11-2|.|.|TRBJ2-3
CASSFIAGTDTQYF
TGTGCCAGCAGCTTTATTGCGGGCACAGATACGCAGTATTTT
>TRBV30|.|.|TRBJ1-5
CAWSVSAGRNQPQHF
TGTGCCTGGAGTGTGTCCGCAGGGCGTAATCAGCCCCAGCATTTT
>TRBV30|TRBD1|.|TRBJ2-2
CAWRSGTGVFGELFF
TGTGCCTGGAGATCCGGGACAGGGGTTTTTGGGGAGCTGTTTTTT
>TRBV5-4|.|.|TRBJ2-1
CASSPDRRDEQFF
TGTGCCAGCAGCCCGGACCGGAGGGATGAGCAGTTCTTC
>TRBV15|TRBD2|.|TRBJ2-7
CATSREKGLAGSSYEQYF
TGTGCCACCAGCAGAGAGAAGGGACTAGCGGGATCCTCCTACGAGCAGTACTTC
>TRBV7-9|.|.|TRBJ1-1
CASSQTRTENTEAFF
TGTGCCAGCAGTCAGACTCGGACAGAGAACACTGAAGCTTTCTTT
>TRBV19|.|once|TRBJ2-2
CASSISWGHNTGELFF
TGTGCCAGTAGTATTAGTTGGGGACATAACACCGGGGAGCTGTTTTTT
>TRBV7-9|.|.|TRBJ2-1
CASSLVGVYNEQFF
TGTGCCAGCAGCTTAGTGGGGGTTTACAATGAGCAGTTCTTC
>TRBV5-4|TRBD2|.|TRBJ2-3
CASSPGGKDTQYF
TGTGCCAGCAGCCCGGGGGGGAAAGATACGCAGTATTTT
>TRBV5-1|.|.|TRBJ2-5
CASSFPEETQYF
TGCGCCAGCAGCTTCCCGGAAGAGACCCAGTACTTC
>TRBV6-6|.|.|TRBJ2-5
CASRFALTETQYF
TGTGCCAGCAGATTTGCCTTGACGGAGACCCAGTACTTC
>TRBV7-9|.|few|TRBJ1-2
CASSLLGNGYTF
TGTGCCAGCAGCTTACTCGGAAATGGCTACACCTTC
>TRBV5-8|TRBD2|.|TRBJ2-4
CASSLGLAGGPLAKNIQYF
TGTGCCAGCAGCTTGGGACTAGCGGGAGGGCCTTTAGCCAAAAACATTCAGTACTTC
>TRBV2|TRBD1|.|TRBJ2-7
CASSDQGATYEQYF
TGTGCCAGCAGTGATCAGGGGGCGACGTACGAGCAGTACTTC
>TRBV29-1|.|.|TRBJ2-2
CSVVSGTGELFF
TGCAGCGTCGTCTCGGGGACCGGGGAGCTGTTTTTT
>TRBV11-3|TRBD1|.|TRBJ2-2
CASSTTGTGVTGELFF
TGTGCCAGCAGCACAACCGGGACAGGGGTGACCGGGGAGCTGTTTTTT
>TRBV4-2|TRBD2|.|TRBJ2-5
CASSTRLAAPGETQYF
TGTGCCAGCAGCACCCGACTAGCGGCCCCCGGGGAGACCCAGTACTTC
>TRBV6-1|.|.|TRBJ1-4
CASQDRSNEKLFF
TGTGCCAGCCAAGACAGGTCTAATGAAAAACTGTTTTTT
>TRBV5-4|.|.|TRBJ1-1
CASSSGGVGTFTEAFF
TGTGCCAGCAGCTCGGGAGGGGTCGGAACGTTCACTGAAGCTTTCTTT
>TRBV9|TRBD1|.|TRBJ1-4
CASSVFGQGEEKLFF
TGTGCCAGCAGCGTTTTTGGACAGGGGGAAGAAAAACTGTTTTTT
>TRBV7-9|TRBD2|.|TRBJ2-7
CASVYGTSVYEQYF
TGTGCCAGCGTATATGGGACTAGCGTGTACGAGCAGTACTTC
>TRBV29-1|.|.|TRBJ2-7
CSVMGRVTYEQYF
TGCAGCGTTATGGGACGGGTAACCTACGAGCAGTACTTC
>TRBV11-1|.|.|TRBJ2-7
CASSLTRAGQTTYEQYF
TGTGCCAGCAGCCTGACTAGGGCGGGACAGACCACCTACGAGCAGTACTTC
>TRBV5-4|TRBD1|.|TRBJ2-1
CASSAAGGTGSYNEQFF
TGTGCCAGCAGCGCGGCCGGCGGGACAGGGTCCTACAATGAGCAGTTCTTC
>TRBV4-1|.|.|TRBJ2-5
CASSQPPQAAQETQYF
TGCGCCAGCAGCCAACCCCCTCAGGCAGCTCAAGAGACCCAGTACTTC
>TRBV29-1|TRBD1|once|TRBJ1-1
CSVHGTGLKVAFF
TGCAGCGTGCACGGGACAGGGCTTAAGGTAGCTTTCTTT
>TRBV7-9|TRBD1|few|TRBJ2-7
CASSLPGQGVKQYF
TGTGCCAGCAGCTTACCGGGACAGGGAGTGAAGCAGTACTTC
>TRBV7-9|.|once|TRBJ2-5
CASSQQGRETQYF
TGTGCCAGCAGCCAACAGGGTCGGGAGACCCAGTACTTC
>TRBV19|.|.|TRBJ2-7
CASSISDKIGEQYF
TGTGCCAGTAGTATCTCCGACAAAATTGGCGAGCAGTACTTC
>TRBV7-3|TRBD2|few|TRBJ2-1
CASSPLAGSYNEQFF
TGTGCCAGCAGCCCACTAGCGGGATCGTACAATGAGCAGTTCTTC
>TRBV28|TRBD2|.|TRBJ2-1
CASSSTASGVNEQFF
TGTGCCAGCAGTTCGACGGCTAGCGGGGTCAATGAGCAGTTCTTC
>TRBV18|.|.|TRBJ2-7
CASSPLASVYEQYF
TGTGCCAGCTCACCTCTGGCTAGCGTCTACGAGCAGTACTTC
>TRBV7-9|.|.|TRBJ1-2
CASSLGAGIDYGYTF
TGTGCCAGCAGCTTAGGTGCAGGGATCGACTATGGCTACACCTTC
>TRBV13|.|.|TRBJ1-4
CASSSRVRTNEKLFF
TGTGCCAGCAGCTCCAGGGTTAGAACTAATGAAAAACTGTTTTTT
>TRBV2|TRBD1|.|TRBJ1-1
CASSVDRGNTEAFF
TGTGCCAGCAGTGTCGACAGGGGGAACACTGAAGCTTTCTTT
>TRBV30|.|.|TRBJ2-3
CAWSGGQSSTDTQYF
TGTGCCTGGAGTGGCGGTCAGTCTAGCACAGATACGCAGTATTTT
>TRBV5-1|.|.|TRBJ2-1
CASSLSLGEEFF
TGCGCCAGCAGCTTGTCCCTAGGGGAGGAGTTCTTC
>TRBV11-2|.|.|TRBJ2-5
CASSLVQGGTQYF
TGTGCCAGCAGCTTAGTACAAGGTGGGACCCAGTACTTC
>TRBV5-1|.|.|TRBJ1-4
CASSASTSGEKLFF
TGCGCCAGCAGCGCCAGTACTTCAGGCGAAAAACTGTTTTTT
>TRBV4-3|TRBD1|.|TRBJ1-4
CASSPSPRGQAVEKLFF
TGCGCCAGCAGCCCAAGCCCCAGGGGGCAAGCGGTGGAAAAACTGTTTTTT
>TRBV27|.|.|TRBJ2-7
CASSPQQGSYEQYF
TGTGCCAGCAGTCCACAACAGGGATCCTACGAGCAGTACTTC
>TRBV30|.|.|TRBJ2-7
CAWRPRGTSGEQYF
TGTGCCTGGAGGCCTCGCGGCACCTCTGGCGAGCAGTACTTC
>TRBV27|.|.|TRBJ1-2
CASSDAGPRYGYTF
TGTGCCAGCAGTGACGCAGGGCCCCGGTATGGCTACACCTTC
>TRBV4-1|TRBD2|.|TRBJ2-3
CASSQDPTSGLTDTQYF
TGCGCCAGCAGCCAAGATCCGACTAGCGGACTCACAGATACGCAGTATTTT